This T cell receptor (beta chain) emerged from a study of blood T cells in healthy people across ages (dated by TCRdb to between 2015 and 2017). Broadly, across the study: In model experiments, roughly one uniquely barcoded TCR beta cDNA molecule per two T cells was captured by template switching. Using deep sequencing normalized with unique cDNA molecular identifiers, the study measured how TCR beta repertoire diversity changes with age. Four age groups were formed from the donors: young (average around 15 years), middle-aged (more than 35), aged (about 68) and long-lived (less than 85). Two additional independent replicas of 1 million unique cDNA reads from the same blood draw were analyzed for two donors (one aged 18 to 30 and one aged 80 or older).

What the work shows at the level of the full study, not this receptor alone: As age increased, observed TCR beta diversity per million T cells dropped in a roughly linear way, and a significant reduction was already evident by age 40. A strong correlation was found between observed TCR beta diversity and the percentage of naive T cells measured by flow cytometry. Since profiling was done on bulk unsorted PBMCs, naive and antigen-experienced compartments could not be conclusively compared. Estimates of total diversity based on one million sequenced T cells were considered lower bounds and underestimates. Because donor CMV infection status was unknown, age-related changes in expanded clonotypes were potentially confounded. Compared with the aged group, the long-lived group had more naive CD4+ T cells, fewer expanded clones and increased TCR diversity, suggesting age selection.

To prepare the library, 5' RACE was applied. Reads for this sample came from an Illumina HiSeq 2500. A second PCR of about 6 to 12 cycles was run with a J-beta primer mix and a sample-barcoded 5' primer. A template-switch 5' adaptor carrying 12 random nucleotides introduced a unique molecular identifier onto each TCR beta cDNA molecule. Each sample yielded at least 3 million CDR3-containing paired-end reads. All of the RNA was converted into first-strand cDNA using the Mint cDNA synthesis kit, with a TRBC-specific oligonucleotide serving as the primer. All cDNA was treated with uracil-DNA glycosylase and then went through a first 18-cycle PCR with the universal primers M1SS and BC2_uni_R. On the authors' methods: Each sample was normalized by randomly selecting 1 million high-quality reads, each carrying a distinct molecular identifier. Instead of being binned into consensus sequences, reads that shared molecular identifiers were thrown out. MiTCR, run with a Q25 quality threshold and the strictest error-elimination algorithm, handled CDR3 identification, clonotype clustering and error correction. Lower-bound total TCR beta diversity was estimated with a nonparametric unseen species model using Euler transformation. The public reads were reprocessed in TCRdb via fastp at Q25 and MiXCR, keeping in-frame beta chains. When rows share a CDR3 protein, they turn into one entry using the most common DNA and genes. TCRdb's processing, not the authors', yielded these V and J calls. In all, the sample holds around 780,000 distinct CDR3 sequences, and roughly 24% of those were seen once. Under 3% of the sample belongs to the ten largest clones.

This clonotype was seen only once. Its antigen target is currently unknown. Base-call qualities are not available, and no considerably larger clone is one nucleotide away. The donors were roughly 39 Caucasian individuals from Russia, aged about 6 to 95 years, who were systemically healthy. Each donor gave ten milliliters of peripheral blood, drawn into EDTA-treated Vacutainer tubes. PBMCs were isolated by Ficoll-Paque density-gradient centrifugation, with at least 7 million obtained per sample. Trizol reagent was used to extract total RNA from PBMCs, with at least 6 micrograms per sample. For every donor, flow cytometry on a PBMC aliquot measured the percentage of naive CD45RAhigh/CD27high T cells. This sample was also put to use in a study of T cells of mothers and their children. That second report states: Nine systemically healthy Caucasian individuals, comprising three mothers and their six children, were included as donors. cDNA synthesis consumed the entire amount of extracted RNA, loaded at roughly 1.5 ug RNA in each 15 ul reaction. Sample barcodes and 2-4 random nucleotides were added via the M1S primer in the second PCR. Over 8 million TCR beta CDR3 reads came from each mother, compared with 3.3 million or so reads from each child. Thymic selection shapes the output of TCR recombination in a similar way in related and unrelated pairs, and inherited differences have a minor effect. Related mother-child pairs always showed normalized repertoire overlap that was slightly higher than in unrelated mother-child pairs, though the difference was never significant. No persistent microchimeric T cell clones were detected, at a sensitivity of 90 to 100 clones per million clonotypes. In the study, deep NGS was used to compare the TCR beta repertoires of mothers and children, and features distinguishing related mother-child pairs from unrelated individuals were sought. On average, the children were roughly 12 +/- 4 years old, while the mothers were about 40 +/- 4 years old. Libraries were sequenced on Illumina HiSeq 2000 with 100+100 nt paired-end reads after adapter ligation with NEBNext reagents. Mother and child libraries were prepared a month apart and sequenced in separate runs to prevent cross-contamination. For each donor, somewhere between about 500,000 and 2,000,000 distinct TCR beta clonotypes were identified. Naive TCR beta clonotypes were estimated from low-frequency clonotypes matched to each donor's FACS-determined naive share, without sorting.

This TCR was sampled from a boy aged 5-17 years in good health. Source material: blood.

The base sequence is TGCGCCAGCAGTGACGGGGGTTTGGAAAAACTGTTTTTT. Its protein product is CASSDGGLEKLFF. The V and J segments used are TRBV10-2 and TRBJ1-4; the D segment could be TRBD1, given 5 matching bases. Trimming costs V 3 bases and J 8 bases, and their ends lie 10 bases apart. The CDR3 measures 13 amino acids from cysteine to phenylalanine. The sequence is cut down to CDR3 DNA, 39 bases in frame from base 1. Taken from the germline V gene, the CDR1 and CDR2 loops are WSHSY and SAAADI.